This T cell receptor (beta chain) was sequenced in a study of a mutant IDH1 vaccine in newly diagnosed glioma. Study-wide background: Patients came in for eight vaccinations, in weeks 1, 3, 5, 7, 11, 15, 19 and 23. The earlier regimen, radiotherapy, temozolomide, or both, was most often both. Beginning 4-6 weeks after radiotherapy alone, or with temozolomide cycles, vaccination took place.

About this clone itself: Its cognate antigen is unknown.

Findings and caveats of the study: Immune responses induced by vaccination arose in approximately 93% of the patients.

The CDR3 sequence is 16 residues long. With V trimmed by 3 bases and J by 2 bases, 3 bases remained unmatched. In germline, CDR1 is MGHRA, CDR2 YSYEKL. TCRdb's copy holds only in-frame clones and misses some; the assay was immunoSEQ multiplex PCR. The data contain about 56,000 clones, 90% of them singletons. Described time point: week 5, during vaccination. Doses of 300 ug of mutant IDH1 20-mer peptide were given with topical imiquimod. Sequences were derived from PBMCs, sampled from a glioma patient whose treatment included an IDH1 peptide vaccine. The TCR originated in a woman between 35 and 50 years old with glioma. V and J are TRBV4-1 and TRBJ1-4; TRBD1 matches 10 bases. The CDR3 is CASSQGQGPTNEKLFF. DNA of the CDR3: TGCGCCAGCAGCCAGGGACAGGGGCCCACTAATGAAAAACTGTTTTTT.